The source of this T cell receptor beta chain is a study of cytomegalovirus exposure and HLA in healthy donors. In its sample, this clone was seen once. Antigen unknown. Study-wide points: Serostatus for CMV was the only available immune exposure information. Among the CMV-associated chains, three were confirmed in vitro as specific for CMV antigens.

Vbeta (60) and Jbeta (13) primers were used in the PCR. The data were produced by immunoSEQ multiplex PCR, yet TCRdb's version contains in-frame clones alone and is incomplete. The repertoire holds approximately 79,000 clones, more than 60% seen once, with approximately 6% in the top ten. CDR3 length: 16 amino acids. Between the trimmed V and J ends, which lost 5 bases and 6 bases, there was a span of 22 bases. Germline V gene lookup returns CDR1 SQVTM and CDR2 ANQGSEA. The chain links TRBV29-1 to TRBJ2-2, with TRBD1 as a possible D gene (5 bases). The sequenced sample consisted of PBMCs. This sequence originates from a male donor in good health and CMV-seropositive. CDR3 nucleotides: TGCAGCGTTTCGCGACCTCAGGGTAATGGGGCCGGGGAGCTGTTTTTT. This codes for CSVSRPQGNGAGELFF.